These 7 T cell receptor beta chains came from one sample sequenced in a study of cytomegalovirus exposure and HLA in healthy donors. Measured with immunoSEQ multiplex PCR; TCRdb has only the in-frame clones, and not every one. The profile shows under 200,000 clones, about 90% of them singletons. Sequenced material: PBMCs. These receptor sequences come from a woman between 18 and 29 years old in good health and CMV-seropositive.

The chain carries TRBV5-1 and TRBJ2-5; 10 nucleotides line up with TRBD2. V trimming: 4 bases; J trimming: 5 bases; junction bases outside the gene matches: 5. The germline V gene encodes CDR1 SGHRS and CDR2 YFSETQ. The CDR3 is 14 amino acids. The CDR3 region is CASSPSGGGETQYF. In DNA, the CDR3 is TGCGCCAGCAGCCCTAGCGGGGGTGGTGAGACCCAGTACTTC.

The chain couples TRBV5-5 to TRBJ1-2; 7 nucleotides match TRBD1. The junction had 2 bases not matched to a gene; V was cut back by 4 bases and J by 8 bases. The germline V gene has CDR1 SGHKS and CDR2 YYEKEE (reference sequence). The CDR3 loop spans 11 amino acids. CDR3 DNA: TGTGCCAGCAGCGGGGGACAGGGCTACACCTTC. It specifies CASSGGQGYTF.

This sequence joins TRBV28 and TRBJ2-7; the match to TRBD1 covers 10 bases. V shed 4 bases and J 2 bases; nucleotides not matched to a gene: 5. Germline V lookup: CDR1 MDHEN, CDR2 SYDVKM. The CDR3 sequence is 15 residues long. The CDR3 DNA reads as TGTGCCAGCAGTTATCCCGGGACAGGGGCCTACGAGCAGTACTTC. Its protein product is CASSYPGTGAYEQYF.

CDR3 DNA: TGTGCCAGCAGCTTGTGGGCAGCAGGGGCCACCGGGGAGCTGTTTTTT. Translated, it gives CASSLWAAGATGELFF. The chain uses TRBV7-3 and TRBJ2-2; D perhaps matches TRBD1 (6 bases). The ends were cut back, 3 bases at V and 4 bases at J, with 15 bases in the middle. Per germline, CDR1 SGHTA and CDR2 FQGTGA. The CDR3 has 16 residues.

This clone was seen just once. This chain links TRBV30 with TRBJ2-7; D might be TRBD2 (5 bases). Per the germline V gene, CDR1 is GTSNPN and CDR2 is SVGIG (reference sequence). This CDR3 spans 12 amino acids. Trimming cost V 0 bases and J 4 bases, with 7 bases left between them. CDR3 loop: CAWSVGEYEQYF. Written as DNA, the CDR3 is TGTGCCTGGAGTGTGGGAGAGTACGAGCAGTACTTC. Full variable domain (remainder filled in from reference TRBV30 and TRBJ2-7): SQTIHQWPATLVQPVGSPLSLECTVEGTSNPNLYWYRQAAGRGLQLLFYSVGIGQISSEVPQNLSASRPQDRQFILSSKKLLLSDSGFYLCAWSVGEYEQYFGPGTRLTVT.

The genes are TRBV9 and TRBJ2-5; 7 bases line up with TRBD2. Germline loops: CDR1 SGDLS, CDR2 YYNGEE. Trimming took 4 bases from V and 5 from J; bases not matched to a gene: 8. The CDR3 totals 14 residues. This CDR3 reads CASSPSAGVETQYF. In DNA form, the CDR3 reads TGTGCCAGCAGCCCCAGTGCGGGGGTGGAGACCCAGTACTTC. The full variable domain, in which reference TRBV9 and TRBJ2-5 provide the parts outside the CDR3, is DSGVTQTPKHLITATGQRVTLRCSPRSGDLSVYWYQQSLDQGLQFLIQYYNGEERAKGNILERFSAQQFPDLHSELNLSSLELGDSALYFCASSPSAGVETQYFGPGTRLLVL.

V is TRBV6-1 and J is TRBJ2-7; TRBD1 is a possible D gene (5 bases). From germline, CDR1 is MNHNS and CDR2 SASEGT. V was shortened by 6 bases and J by 2 bases, with 17 bases between the two germline ends. This CDR3 is built from 15 residues. The CDR3, as DNA: TGTGCCAGCAGAGGGGCAGTGCAATCAACCTACGAGCAGTACTTC. Encoded protein: CASRGAVQSTYEQYF.